A single sample is the source of the 2 T cell receptor beta chains below, sequenced in a study of cytotoxic CD8 clonotypes in ibrutinib-treated CLL. TCRdb keeps only in-frame clones here, not all; method: immunoSEQ multiplex PCR. The repertoire has over 45,000 clones, 45% to 70% of them found once; the top ten carry roughly 20%. Here the sequenced sample was PBMCs, taken after 24 months of ibrutinib treatment. These receptors were obtained from a human donor with chronic lymphocytic leukemia.

This chain connects TRBV2 to TRBJ2-7; 8 bases map to TRBD2. CDR3 size: 13 residues. CDR1 and CDR2 from the germline V gene are SNHLY and FYNNEI. J lost 10 bases, V lost 3 bases, and 8 bases had no gene match. In nucleotides, the CDR3 is TGTGCCAGCAGTGATGTGGTAGCGGGGATACAGTACTTC. Protein sequence: CASSDVVAGIQYF.

The V and J genes are TRBV11-2 and TRBJ2-1; 9 bases are shared with TRBD2. CDR1 SGHAT and CDR2 FQNNGV come from the germline V gene. The CDR3 contains 16 residues. V dropped 2 bases and J dropped 8; count of bases not matched to a gene: 10. This CDR3 is CASSLLAGGLIDEQFF. CDR3 nucleotide sequence: TGTGCCAGCAGCTTACTTGCGGGAGGGTTGATCGATGAGCAGTTCTTC.